The clone carrying this T cell receptor beta chain was observed once. These data originate in a study of T cell changes during pregnancy in multiple sclerosis. There are 12 residues in the CDR3. Germline CDR1 and CDR2: MNHEY and SMNVEV (reference sequence). J gave up 7 bases and V 4 bases, and 3 bases lay outside the gene matches. Profiling relied on immunoSEQ multiplex PCR, and the TCRdb table lists in-frame clones only, not all of them. The sample lists 45,000 to 50,000 clones, more than 85% occurring once. This TCR derives from a female donor with multiple sclerosis, enrolled in a pregnancy study. The starting material was CD8+ T cells from peripheral blood mononuclear cells, obtained after pregnancy. The chain employs TRBV27 and TRBJ1-1; the match to TRBD1 covers 7 bases. The CDR3 DNA is TGTGCCAGCAGTTCTCGGGACAGTGAAGCTTTCTTT. Its translation is CASSSRDSEAFF.